This T cell receptor (beta chain) emerged from a study of CD8+ T cells in alopecia areata. RNA was extracted and reverse transcribed into cDNA as the sequencing template. Sequencing used immunoSEQ multiplex PCR; TCRdb keeps in-frame clones, though not all of them. The repertoire holds about 200,000 clones, with 56% as singletons. Starting from PBMCs, sorting isolated CD4+ and CD8+ T cells. General study points: The study also sequences resident alphabeta T cells of normal skin in scalp samples. The study found TCR sharing across patients less clear than in mice, possibly for HLA reasons. Lesional scalp displayed greater clonality than normal scalp, most notably in alopecia totalis/universalis.

This CDR3 contains 12 residues. Trimming pared 5 bases from V and 6 bases from J, leaving 8 bases between. Per germline, CDR1 PRHDT and CDR2 FYEKMQ (reference sequence). About this clone itself: Its antigen is currently unknown.

Sequenced input: CD8+ T cells sorted from blood. The receptor comes from a human donor in good health. This chain links TRBV13 with TRBJ1-5; unclear D gene. The CDR3: CASSPWGQPQHF. The CDR3 bases are TGTGCCAGCAGCCCCTGGGGTCAGCCCCAGCATTTT.